This record looks at one T cell receptor (beta chain) sequence and its context. No antigen is known for it. The identical CDR3 is also encoded by other nucleotide sequences in the sample. Libraries were prepared by immunoSEQ multiplex PCR; TCRdb keeps only in-frame clonotypes and omits some of them. This sample has fewer than 140,000 clones; about 83% occur once, and the top ten carry under 2.5%. This entry comes from a study of radiotherapy plus CTLA-4 blockade in lung cancer. As for the study in general: For about 18% of patients, objective responses occurred, and roughly 31% had disease control. Overall study results and limits: Strongest reported response predictors: early blood clone changes and post-radiation interferon-beta. Radiotherapy with ipilimumab was followed by blood expansion of tumor-derived clones.

With 2 bases removed from V and 3 bases from J, the gap between germline ends came to 0 bases. The CDR3 loop spans 11 amino acids. Germline V lookup: CDR1 SGHVS, CDR2 FQNEAQ. The clonotype was recovered from a human donor with non-small cell lung cancer that progressed on radiotherapy plus ipilimumab. Some clones in this sample may be carry-over from other donors' samples. The sample here was peripheral blood, taken from a patient treated with radiotherapy plus ipilimumab. The gene calls are TRBV7-8 and TRBJ2-3; unclear D gene. CDR3 sequence: CASSLTDTQYF. CDR3 sequence (DNA): TGTGCCAGCAGCTTAACAGATACGCAGTATTTT.